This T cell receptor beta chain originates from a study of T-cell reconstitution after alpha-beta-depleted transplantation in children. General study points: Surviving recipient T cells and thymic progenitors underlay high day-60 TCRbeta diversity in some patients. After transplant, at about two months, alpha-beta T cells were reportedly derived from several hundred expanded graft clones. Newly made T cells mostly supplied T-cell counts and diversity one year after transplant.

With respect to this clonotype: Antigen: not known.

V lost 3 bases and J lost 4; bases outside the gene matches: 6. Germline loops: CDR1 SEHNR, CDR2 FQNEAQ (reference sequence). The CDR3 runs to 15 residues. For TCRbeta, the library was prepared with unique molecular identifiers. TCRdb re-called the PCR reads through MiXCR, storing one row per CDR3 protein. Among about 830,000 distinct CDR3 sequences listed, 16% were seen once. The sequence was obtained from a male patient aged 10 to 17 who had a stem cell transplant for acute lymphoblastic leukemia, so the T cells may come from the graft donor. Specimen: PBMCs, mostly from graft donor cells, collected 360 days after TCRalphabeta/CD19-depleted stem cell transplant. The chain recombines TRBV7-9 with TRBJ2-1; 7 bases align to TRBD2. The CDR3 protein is CASSFAGALYNEQFF. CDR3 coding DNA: TGTGCCAGCAGCTTTGCGGGAGCCCTTTACAATGAGCAGTTCTTC.